Below, 5 T cell receptor beta chains from the same sample are listed, as sequenced in a study of cytomegalovirus exposure and HLA in healthy donors (dated by TCRdb to 2015 to 2018). The library was obtained by the immunoSEQ multiplex PCR assay. For the multiplex PCR, a mixture combining 60 forward primers for TCR Vbeta segments and 13 reverse primers for TCR Jbeta segments was used. TCRdb re-hosts the immuneACCESS table, in-frame sequences only. Its copies lack some clones; in the studies checked, an unresolved V gene accounts for under half of them, and the cause for the rest is not known. For this sample there are roughly 200,000 clones; more than 75% appear just once. In total, the top ten clones hold about 1.2% of the sample. Sequences were obtained from PBMCs. The receptor source for this set is a man aged 25-40 years in good health and CMV-seronegative.

The genes are TRBV18 and TRBJ2-1; tentatively, D is TRBD2 (5 bases). The germline V gene encodes CDR1 KGHSH and CDR2 LQKENI. The V end lost 0 bases, the J end lost 12 bases, and 18 bases lay between the germline ends. The CDR3 is 15 residues long. CDR3 in DNA: TGTGCCAGCTCACCACCGGTGGCAGAGAGGGTCCCGCAGTTCTTC. It specifies CASSPPVAERVPQFF. Combining the CDR3 with reference TRBV18 and TRBJ2-1 gives the whole variable domain NAGVMQNPRHLVRRRGQEARLRCSPMKGHSHVYWYRQLPEEGLKFMVYLQKENIIDESGMPKERFSAEFPKEGPSILRIQQVVRGDSAAYFCASSPPVAERVPQFFGPGTRLTVL.

In this sample, this clone turned up once. The CDR3 loop reads CASSTLSSGGQETQYF. The CDR3 bases are TGTGCCAGTAGCACCCTTTCTAGCGGGGGGCAAGAGACCCAGTACTTC. The V gene is TRBV19, the J gene TRBJ2-5; 11 bases match TRBD2. Germline CDR1 LNHDA, CDR2 SQIVND (reference sequence). After removal of 6 bases from V and 2 bases from J, the junction contained 8 bases not matched to a gene. This CDR3 is 16 amino acids long.

The rearrangement links TRBV27 to TRBJ1-1; D possibly corresponds to TRBD1 (5 bases). CDR1 is MNHEY and CDR2 is SMNVEV in the germline V gene (reference sequence). Trimming shortened V by 2 bases and J by 2 bases, and 9 bases separated the two germline ends. The CDR3 is 14 amino acids. The CDR3 nucleotides are TGTGCCAGCAGTTTAGGGGCAGGTAACACTGAAGCTTTCTTT. Protein sequence: CASSLGAGNTEAFF.

This clone was detected a few times. The CDR3 sequence is CASSLIRVLQGRNTEAFF. CDR3 nucleotides: TGTGCCAGCAGCCTGATCCGCGTGCTACAGGGGCGGAACACTGAAGCTTTCTTT. The chain combines TRBV7-8 with TRBJ1-1; 7 bases map to TRBD1. The CDR3 has 18 amino acids. After removal of 5 bases from V and 1 base from J, the junction contained 16 bases not matched to a gene. CDR1 and CDR2 from the germline V gene are SGHVS and FQNEAQ.

The genes are TRBV5-6 and TRBJ1-1; unclear D gene. Trimming took off 4 bases at V and 11 bases at J, with 21 bases between the two ends. The CDR3 is 14 amino acids. CDR1 and CDR2 from the germline V gene are SGHDT and YYEEEE. CDR3 loop: CASSPGQDWVVAFF. The CDR3 DNA follows: TGTGCCAGCAGCCCCGGGCAGGACTGGGTCGTTGCTTTCTTT.